Presented here are 32 T cell receptor beta chains from one specimen sequenced in a study of T cell repertoires in cytomegalovirus infection. These receptors lack a known antigen. TCRdb fed the reads into MiXCR, producing one record per CDR3 protein. The table includes approximately 83,000 distinct CDR3 sequences, roughly a quarter detected once. The sample was CD8+ T cells from cultured PBMCs, taken from culture after CMV antigen stimulation. The receptors stem from a human donor in good health (CMV status not recorded). Some clones in this sample may be carry-over from other donors' samples.

The V gene is TRBV27, the J gene TRBJ2-7, with a possible D match to TRBD2 (6 bases). This CDR3 has 14 residues. V was clipped by 2 bases and J by 3 bases, with 11 bases between them. Germline V gene lookup returns CDR1 MNHEY and CDR2 SMNVEV (reference sequence). CDR3 loop: CASSLGGSRYEQYF. CDR3 DNA: TGTGCCAGCAGTTTAGGAGGGAGTCGCTACGAGCAGTACTTC.

This chain uses TRBV6-5 with TRBJ1-4, with D possibly TRBD1 on 5 matching bases. Between the trimmed V and J ends, which lost 3 bases and 2 bases, there was a span of 13 bases. The CDR3 length is 16 residues. Germline V gene lookup returns CDR1 MNHEY and CDR2 SVGAGI. The CDR3 region has the DNA TGTGCCAGCAGTTATGGGGGGTATCGCACTAATGAAAAACTGTTTTTT. It is translated as CASSYGGYRTNEKLFF.

A few counts support this clonotype. The germline gene is not matched at one end of the junction; a read error may be the cause. The chain couples TRBV7-4 to TRBJ2-2, with 7 nucleotides matching TRBD1. The CDR3 is made up of 16 amino acids. Germline CDR1 is SGHVT and CDR2 is SQSDAQ. CDR3 sequence reads: CASSLKTGQPLTGELF. The CDR3 region has the DNA TGTGCCAGCAGCCTCAAGACGGGACAGCCGCTCACCGGGGAGCTGTTT.

This chain uses TRBV12-3 or TRBV12-4 with TRBJ2-5; perhaps TRBD2 as D (5 bases). CDR3 length: 12 amino acids. V lost 5 bases and J lost 4, with 8 bases in between. The CDR3 reads CASSPRGETQYF. The CDR3 bases are TGTGCCAGCAGTCCCCGGGGAGAGACCCAGTACTTC.

This clonotype appeared a few times. V usage is TRBV18 and J usage is TRBJ2-1, with a tentative D call TRBD2 (5 bases). The CDR3 sequence is 16 residues long. Germline CDR1 is KGHSH and CDR2 is LQKENI. Trimming stripped 2 bases from V and 9 bases from J, with 20 bases between. The CDR3 protein is CASSPGVGGRGPEQFF. The CDR3 nucleotides read TGTGCCAGCTCACCAGGAGTAGGTGGGAGAGGGCCTGAGCAGTTCTTC.

The chain carries TRBV5-1 and TRBJ2-7, with D tentatively TRBD2 (6 bases). Per the germline V gene, CDR1 is SGHRS and CDR2 is YFSETQ. The length of the CDR3 is 15 residues. The V and J ends lost 4 bases and 6 bases respectively, with 20 bases between them. Written as DNA, the CDR3 is TGCGCCAGCAGCACTCTCGGGGAGGCCTCCGGCGAGCAGTACTTC. Translated: CASSTLGEASGEQYF. Looking up the rest from reference TRBV5-1 and TRBJ2-7 gives the full variable domain: KAGVTQTPRYLIKTRGQQVTLSCSPISGHRSVSWYQQTPGQGLQFLFEYFSETQRNKGNFPGRFSGRQFSNSRSEMNVSTLELGDSALYLCASSTLGEASGEQYFGPGTRLTVT.

This clonotype was observed at least ten times. The CDR3 DNA follows: TGTGCCAGCAGTTACGGGGGCAGATTAGAGACCCAGTACTTC. Translating it yields CASSYGGRLETQYF. The chain joins TRBV6-5 to TRBJ2-5; TRBD1 is a possible D gene (6 bases). The CDR3 runs to 14 residues. The germline V gene encodes CDR1 MNHEY and CDR2 SVGAGI. Trimming pared 2 bases from V and 4 bases from J, leaving 11 bases between.

This clonotype came up a few times. V is TRBV5-1 and J is TRBJ2-7; 7 bases align to TRBD1. J was trimmed by 2 bases and V by 2 bases; bases with no gene match: 10. Germline V gene data show CDR1 as SGHRS and CDR2 as YFSETQ. This CDR3 contains 16 residues. The CDR3 nucleotides read TGCGCCAGCAGCTTTTTACGAGACAGGGCTACCTACGAGCAGTACTTC. Its protein is CASSFLRDRATYEQYF. The full variable domain, with the rest looked up from reference TRBV5-1 and TRBJ2-7, is KAGVTQTPRYLIKTRGQQVTLSCSPISGHRSVSWYQQTPGQGLQFLFEYFSETQRNKGNFPGRFSGRQFSNSRSEMNVSTLELGDSALYLCASSFLRDRATYEQYFGPGTRLTVT.

The rearrangement links TRBV6-2 or TRBV6-3 to TRBJ1-1; TRBD1 might be the D (6 bases). Germline loops: CDR1 MNHEY, CDR2 SVGEGT. V lost 5 bases, J lost 1 base, and 17 bases lay in between. The length of the CDR3 is 16 residues. CDR3 sequence reads: CASSIGDTTGNTEAFF. In DNA form, the CDR3 reads TGTGCCAGCAGTATCGGCGACACGACAGGGAACACTGAAGCTTTCTTT.

The chain joins TRBV30 to TRBJ2-7; 12 bases fit TRBD2. Germline V lookup: CDR1 GTSNPN, CDR2 SVGIG (reference sequence). The CDR3 length is 17 residues. Unmatched junction bases numbered 13, after V lost 0 bases and J lost 7 bases. The CDR3 region is CAWSVTQFALAGGEQYF. The CDR3 DNA is TGTGCCTGGAGTGTAACCCAGTTTGCGCTAGCGGGAGGGGAGCAGTACTTC.

This clonotype has a single count. The V call is TRBV14, the J call TRBJ2-1; no firm D call. V was trimmed by 0 bases and J by 3 bases, leaving 9 bases between them. The CDR3 consists of 15 residues. Germline CDR1 SGHDN, CDR2 FVKESK. CDR3 in amino acids: CASSQDEVSYNEQFF. CDR3 DNA sequence: TGTGCCAGCAGCCAAGATGAGGTCAGCTACAATGAGCAGTTCTTC.

This clonotype was counted between two and nine times. The rearrangement links TRBV4-3 to TRBJ1-1; weak D call: TRBD1 (5 bases). The germline V gene has CDR1 LGHNA and CDR2 YSLEER. Between the trimmed V and J ends, which lost 0 bases and 0 bases, there was a span of 11 bases. This CDR3 has 16 amino acids. The CDR3 region is CASSQDWKGMNTEAFF. The CDR3 coding sequence is TGCGCCAGCAGCCAAGATTGGAAGGGGATGAACACTGAAGCTTTCTTT.

This chain connects TRBV5-6 to TRBJ2-1, with 12 bases that match TRBD2. Trimming cost V 4 bases and J 8 bases; bases outside gene matches: 1. The germline CDR1 and CDR2 sequences are SGHDT and YYEEEE. The CDR3 length is 13 residues. As DNA, the CDR3 is TGTGCCAGCAGCCCTAGCGGGGGGGATGAGCAGTTCTTC. Translation gives CASSPSGGDEQFF.

The chain couples TRBV9 to TRBJ2-3; 11 bases align to TRBD2. CDR3 length equals 16 residues. Germline-derived CDR1 and CDR2 are SGDLS and YYNGEE. With V trimmed by 4 bases and J by 2 bases, 6 bases remained unmatched. In nucleotides, the CDR3 is TGTGCCAGCAGCCCGGGGACTAGCGGCCTCACAGATACGCAGTATTTT. It encodes CASSPGTSGLTDTQYF.

Many counts were recorded for this clonotype. The V call is TRBV7-9, the J call TRBJ1-1; TRBD1 aligns across 9 bases. V lost 4 bases and J lost 6; bases outside the gene matches: 15. This CDR3 spans 17 amino acids. The germline V gene encodes CDR1 SEHNR and CDR2 FQNEAQ (reference sequence). The CDR3 here is CASSSGPGQGTLAEAFF. Written as DNA, the CDR3 is TGTGCCAGCAGCTCCGGCCCGGGACAGGGAACGTTGGCTGAAGCTTTCTTT.

This clonotype was counted ten times or more. The chain combines TRBV6-1 with TRBJ2-5; TRBD1 aligns across 11 bases. The CDR3 length is 17 residues. Germline V gene sequence: CDR1 MNHNS, CDR2 SASEGT. V was clipped by 5 bases and J by 5 bases; unmatched bases: 13. The CDR3 bases are TGTGCCAGCAGTTTGGGGACCGGGACAGGGGGTGAGGAGACCCAGTACTTC. It codes for CASSLGTGTGGEETQYF.

This clonotype appeared a few times. The chain recombines TRBV7-6 with TRBJ2-7, with 7 bases fitting TRBD1. The germline gives CDR1 SGHVS, CDR2 FNYEAQ. V was pared by 2 bases and J by 4 bases, with 8 bases of the junction left unmatched. There are 15 residues in the CDR3. DNA for the CDR3: TGTGCCAGCAGCTTACCCGGGACAGCTAATTACGAGCAGTACTTC. It is translated as CASSLPGTANYEQYF. Full variable domain (rest looked up from reference TRBV7-6 and TRBJ2-7): GAGVSQSPRYKVTKRGQDVALRCDPISGHVSLYWYRQALGQGPEFLTYFNYEAQQDKSGLPNDRFSAERPEGSISTLTIQRTEQRDSAMYRCASSLPGTANYEQYFGPGTRLTVT.

This clonotype was seen a handful of times. The V gene is TRBV4-2, the J gene TRBJ1-2, with D perhaps TRBD1 (6 bases). The V and J ends lost 0 bases and 3 bases respectively, with 11 bases between them. Germline V lookup: CDR1 LGHNA, CDR2 YNFKEQ. CDR3 length equals 15 residues. The CDR3, as DNA: TGTGCCAGCAGCCAAGAAGGGGGGAGGGACTATGGCTACACCTTC. Translating gives CASSQEGGRDYGYTF.

This clonotype has at least ten counts. CDR3 sequence reads: CASSWDRERADTQYF. The CDR3 DNA reads TGTGCCAGCAGCTGGGACAGGGAGCGAGCAGATACGCAGTATTTT. The rearrangement links TRBV7-9 to TRBJ2-3; 9 bases are shared with TRBD1. Germline loops: CDR1 SEHNR, CDR2 FQNEAQ (reference sequence). Losses at the gene ends were 4 bases for V and 4 bases for J; bases not matched to a gene: 6. The CDR3 is 15 residues long.

There are a few counts of this clonotype. The V call is TRBV10-1, the J call TRBJ2-3; no definite D call. CDR1 is WNHNN, CDR2 SYGVQD, per germline (reference sequence). The germline V and J ends were trimmed by 2 bases and 0 bases, with 6 bases remaining between them. This CDR3 is built from 14 residues. The CDR3 DNA sequence: TGCGCCAGCAGTGAGAAGTGGAGCACAGATACGCAGTATTTT. This codes for CASSEKWSTDTQYF.

This clonotype was seen at least ten times. J is TRBJ2-7 and V is TRBV7-2; TRBD1 matches 11 bases. Germline CDR1 and CDR2: SGHTA and FQGNSA. CDR3 length: 14 amino acids. V shed 6 bases and J 4 bases; nucleotides not matched to a gene: 5. CDR3 residues: CASSSGTGGYEQYF. In DNA, the CDR3 is TGTGCCAGCAGTTCCGGGACAGGGGGGTACGAGCAGTACTTC.

Many counts were recorded for this clonotype. The V and J genes are TRBV7-2 and TRBJ2-7; 8 bases map to TRBD2. Germline V lookup: CDR1 SGHTA, CDR2 FQGNSA. V lost 3 bases to trimming and J lost 4 bases; unmatched junction nucleotides: 5. The CDR3 is made up of 14 amino acids. The CDR3 protein is CASSLAGGSYEQYF. In nucleotides, the CDR3 is TGTGCCAGCAGCTTGGCGGGGGGATCTTACGAGCAGTACTTC.

This clonotype showed up just a few times. The J gene is TRBJ2-5, the V gene TRBV27; 12 bases agree with TRBD2. V shed 3 bases and J 5 bases; nucleotides not matched to a gene: 4. The CDR3 loop spans 15 amino acids. The germline V gene encodes CDR1 MNHEY and CDR2 SMNVEV (reference sequence). CDR3 sequence reads: CASSFGLAGRETQYF. In DNA, the CDR3 is TGTGCCAGCAGTTTTGGACTAGCGGGGAGGGAGACCCAGTACTTC.

This clonotype was seen ten or more times. This sequence joins TRBV6-2 or TRBV6-3 and TRBJ1-1, with a weak D call TRBD1 (5 bases). Germline V CDR1 and CDR2: MNHEY, SVGEGT. The CDR3 length is 14 residues. With 3 bases removed from V and 3 bases from J, the gap between germline ends came to 11 bases. CDR3: CASSYSGTYTEAFF. The CDR3 DNA reads as TGTGCCAGCAGTTATTCCGGGACTTACACTGAAGCTTTCTTT.

The sample holds many counts of this clonotype. This chain joins TRBV7-9 and TRBJ2-1, with 9 bases that match TRBD2. Germline V gives CDR1 SEHNR, CDR2 FQNEAQ (reference sequence). With V trimmed by 6 bases and J by 2 bases, 5 bases remained unmatched. The CDR3 contains 15 residues. Here the CDR3 reads CASRPTSGPYNEQFF. The CDR3 DNA sequence: TGTGCCAGCAGACCTACTAGCGGGCCCTACAATGAGCAGTTCTTC.

This clonotype was seen repeatedly, ten times or more. This rearrangement joins TRBV7-2 to TRBJ2-7, with 11 bases fitting TRBD1. The junction had 5 bases not matched to a gene; V was cut back by 5 bases and J by 2 bases. The CDR3 consists of 15 residues. Looked up from germline, CDR1 is SGHTA and CDR2 is FQGNSA. CDR3 protein: CASSTGGQGAYEQYF. The CDR3 nucleotides are TGTGCCAGCAGCACAGGGGGACAGGGGGCCTACGAGCAGTACTTC.

The chain joins TRBV7-6 to TRBJ2-7; D gene ambiguous. Trimming took off 5 bases at V and 3 bases at J, with 11 bases between the two ends. The CDR3 runs 13 residues. Per the germline V gene, CDR1 is SGHVS and CDR2 is FNYEAQ. Here the CDR3 DNA reads TGTGCCAGCAGCGATGGGATTAACTACGAGCAGTACTTC. Translating it yields CASSDGINYEQYF.

The rearrangement links TRBV5-1 to TRBJ1-1; D unresolved. This CDR3 spans 14 amino acids. CDR1 is SGHRS and CDR2 is YFSETQ in the germline V gene. The V gene lost 1 base and the J gene lost 0 bases, with 7 bases spanning the gap. The CDR3 bases are TGCGCCAGCAGCTTGCCCGCAGTGAACACTGAAGCTTTCTTT. As protein: CASSLPAVNTEAFF.

This clonotype was detected many times. The J gene is TRBJ1-1, the V gene TRBV10-2; the D is unclear. V lost 0 bases, J lost 2 bases, and 7 bases lay in between. From germline, CDR1 is WSHSY and CDR2 SAAADI. This CDR3 has 14 residues. CDR3: CASSESKGNTEAFF. CDR3 in DNA: TGCGCCAGCAGTGAGTCGAAGGGTAACACTGAAGCTTTCTTT.

This clonotype was seen a few times. The V gene is TRBV5-6, the J gene TRBJ1-2, with TRBD1 matching 8 bases. V shed 0 bases and J 5 bases; nucleotides not matched to a gene: 6. CDR3 size: 15 residues. Germline V CDR1 and CDR2: SGHDT, YYEEEE. The CDR3 loop is CASSLGDRLLYGYTF. The CDR3 DNA is TGTGCCAGCAGCTTGGGGGACAGGCTGTTGTATGGCTACACCTTC.

The chain couples TRBV19 to TRBJ1-1; 7 bases fit TRBD1. V shed 2 bases and J 1 base; nucleotides not matched to a gene: 10. Germline assignment: CDR1 LNHDA and CDR2 SQIVND (reference sequence). The CDR3 contains 17 residues. CDR3 bases: TGTGCCAGTAGTATAATTACAGGGGACGACCCGAACACTGAAGCTTTCTTT. Amino acid sequence: CASSIITGDDPNTEAFF.

This clonotype turned up a few times. V is TRBV19 and J is TRBJ1-6, with 9 bases identical to TRBD1. J lost 2 bases, V lost 4 bases, and 6 bases had no gene match. Germline CDR1 is LNHDA and CDR2 is SQIVND (reference sequence). The length of the CDR3 is 17 residues. CDR3 nucleotide sequence: TGTGCCAGTAGTACCCGGGACAGGGACCCCTATAATTCACCCCTCCACTTT. Amino acids: CASSTRDRDPYNSPLHF.